Listed below are T cell receptor beta chains from one sample, sequenced in a study of shared clonotypes between healthy human individuals. TCRdb keeps only in-frame clones here, not all; method: immunoSEQ multiplex PCR. Found here are 550,000 to 800,000 clones, 90% of them singletons; the top ten hold about a third. Specimen: memory CD8+ T cells from PBMCs. These receptor sequences come from a man younger than 35 in good health. Some clones in this sample may be carry-over from other donors' samples. Both conserved end residues are part of each CDR3. A D gene is named only where the DNA matches it firmly. Clone size is stated in some rows and not others, as once, few, many or a class when expanded.

>13|TRBJ1-5|TRBV30|-|-
CAWSDGSNQPQHF
TGTGCCTGGAGTGACGGTAGCAATCAGCCCCAGCATTTT
>13|TRBJ2-2|TRBV5-5|-|-
CASSSQDTGELFF
TGTGCCAGCAGTTCCCAGGACACCGGGGAGCTGTTTTTT
>17|TRBJ2-1|TRBV5-1|TRBD2|-
CASSFFPSGGSYNEQFF
TGCGCCAGCAGCTTTTTCCCGAGCGGGGGGTCCTACAATGAGCAGTTCTTC
>17|TRBJ2-4|TRBV4-1|-|-
CASSHSGEGGAKNIQYF
TGCGCCAGCAGCCACTCGGGCGAAGGGGGAGCCAAAAACATTCAGTACTTC
>16|TRBJ2-1|TRBV25-1|-|-
CASSDVRGLTHNEQFF
TGTGCCAGCAGTGATGTTCGTGGACTAACTCACAATGAGCAGTTCTTC
>19|TRBJ2-2|TRBV2|TRBD2|-
CASPRTSGRGGWVAGELFF
TGTGCCAGCCCCCGGACTAGCGGGAGAGGTGGGTGGGTTGCCGGGGAGCTGTTTTTT
>14|TRBJ2-7|TRBV18|-|-
CASSPIAPPYEQYF
TGTGCCAGCTCACCAATAGCACCTCCCTACGAGCAGTACTTC
>11|TRBJ1-1|TRBV6-5|-|-
CASSAPLGAFF
TGTGCCAGCAGTGCGCCGTTGGGAGCTTTCTTT
>13|TRBJ2-2|TRBV6-5|-|-
CASSYLNTGELFF
TGTGCCAGCAGTTACCTGAACACCGGGGAGCTGTTTTTT
>15|TRBJ2-4|TRBV6-1|TRBD1|-
CASSVRGTGKNIQYF
TGTGCCAGCAGTGTCCGGGGGACAGGGAAAAACATTCAGTACTTC
>13|TRBJ2-7|TRBV6-6|TRBD2|-
CASSYGTTNEQYF
TGTGCCAGCAGTTACGGGACTACGAACGAGCAGTACTTC
>12|TRBJ2-7|TRBV19|-|-
CASDGGSYEQYF
TGTGCCAGCGACGGGGGCTCCTACGAGCAGTACTTC
>14|TRBJ1-2|TRBV27|TRBD1|once
CASTFAGGDYGYTF
TGTGCCAGCACTTTCGCAGGGGGCGACTATGGCTACACCTTC
>14|TRBJ2-3|TRBV6-5|TRBD2|-
CATKAGLVRDTQYF
TGTGCCACCAAAGCGGGACTAGTGCGGGATACGCAGTATTTT
>16|TRBJ2-1|TRBV7-8|TRBD2|-
CASSLYSASGLGEQFF
TGTGCCAGCAGCCTCTACTCGGCTAGCGGTCTTGGTGAGCAGTTCTTC
>15|TRBJ2-7|TRBV9|-|-
CASSVDPGTVYEQYF
TGTGCCAGCAGCGTAGACCCCGGGACGGTCTACGAGCAGTACTTC
>19|TRBJ2-3|TRBV28|TRBD2|-
CASSLLGRGSGRALDTQYF
TGTGCCAGCAGTTTATTAGGAAGGGGTAGCGGGAGGGCCCTCGATACGCAGTATTTT
>14|TRBJ2-5|TRBV27|TRBD1|-
CASRDRGRQETQYF
TGTGCCAGCAGGGACAGGGGGCGGCAAGAGACCCAGTACTTC
>16|TRBJ2-3|TRBV9|TRBD1|-
CASSVGGGGLTDTQYF
TGTGCCAGCAGCGTAGGAGGGGGCGGCCTCACAGATACGCAGTATTTT
>16|TRBJ2-1|TRBV10-3|TRBD2|-
CAISESRTSDYNEQFF
TGTGCCATCAGTGAGTCCCGGACTAGCGATTACAATGAGCAGTTCTTC
>17|TRBJ2-1|TRBV5-8|TRBD2|-
CASSSGLAGGNYNEQFF
TGTGCCAGCAGCTCGGGACTAGCGGGAGGGAACTACAATGAGCAGTTCTTC
>15|TRBJ2-5|TRBV10-1|TRBD1|-
CASGDRVIPQETQYF
TGCGCCAGCGGGGACAGGGTAATCCCCCAAGAGACCCAGTACTTC
>13|TRBJ2-5|TRBV28|-|-
CASRSGVRETQYF
TGTGCCAGCAGGTCAGGGGTCCGGGAGACCCAGTACTTC
>15|TRBJ2-5|TRBV5-1|-|-
CASSLGELGGETQYF
TGCGCCAGCAGCTTGGGAGAATTGGGGGGAGAGACCCAGTACTTC
>12|TRBJ2-7|TRBV7-9|-|-
CASSSAGYEQYF
TGTGCCAGCAGCTCAGCGGGCTACGAGCAGTACTTC
>12|TRBJ2-1|TRBV28|-|-
CASSLYGFEQFF
TGTGCCAGCAGTTTATATGGGTTTGAGCAGTTCTTC
>12|TRBJ2-2|TRBV13|-|-
CASSLATGELFF
TGTGCCAGCAGCCTAGCAACCGGGGAGCTGTTTTTT
>15|TRBJ1-1|TRBV28|-|-
CASSSTREGPTEAFF
TGTGCCAGCAGTTCAACCAGGGAGGGGCCGACTGAAGCTTTCTTT
>16|TRBJ1-4|TRBV4-1|-|-
CASSQEERVSNEKLFF
TGCGCCAGCAGCCAAGAAGAAAGGGTGTCTAATGAAAAACTGTTTTTT
>16|TRBJ2-3|TRBV7-2|-|-
CASSLKWRISTDTQYF
TGTGCCAGCAGTCTTAAATGGCGGATTAGCACAGATACGCAGTATTTT
>15|TRBJ2-5|TRBV9|TRBD2|once
CASSVVAGVGETQYF
TGTGCCAGCAGCGTCGTAGCGGGAGTAGGAGAGACCCAGTACTTC
>15|TRBJ1-2|TRBV27|-|-
CASKVIGGPNYGYTF
TGTGCCAGCAAGGTAATCGGCGGTCCTAACTATGGCTACACCTTC
>15|TRBJ1-2|TRBV30|-|-
CAWSVRSPRGYGYTF
TGTGCCTGGAGTGTACGTTCCCCGCGCGGCTATGGCTACACCTTC
>15|TRBJ2-7|TRBV9|TRBD1|-
CASSVGTGVSYEQYF
TGTGCCAGCAGCGTAGGAACAGGGGTATCATACGAGCAGTACTTC
>13|TRBJ2-7|TRBV19|-|-
CASSITGAYEQYF
TGTGCCAGTAGTATTACGGGAGCCTACGAGCAGTACTTC
>16|TRBJ2-3|TRBV30|TRBD2|-
CARRGLAGVFTDTQYF
TGTGCCCGGAGAGGGCTAGCGGGAGTGTTCACAGATACGCAGTATTTT
>15|TRBJ2-3|TRBV9|TRBD2|-
CASSFSGRASDTQYF
TGTGCCAGCAGCTTTAGCGGGAGGGCCTCAGATACGCAGTATTTT
>13|TRBJ2-7|TRBV27|-|-
CASSDPISYEQYF
TGTGCCAGCAGTGACCCGATCTCCTACGAGCAGTACTTC
>14|TRBJ2-7|TRBV4-2|TRBD2|-
CASSWTSGDYEQYF
TGTGCCAGCAGCTGGACTAGCGGAGACTACGAGCAGTACTTC
>15|TRBJ2-7|TRBV21-1|-|-
CASSNHTWGVYEQYF
TGTGCCAGCAGCAATCATACGTGGGGGGTCTACGAGCAGTACTTC
>15|TRBJ2-1|TRBV7-6|TRBD2|-
CASSLIASGVNEQFF
TGTGCCAGCAGCTTAATAGCTAGCGGGGTCAATGAGCAGTTCTTC
>18|TRBJ2-3|TRBV7-8|TRBD2|-
CASSLTSGTSGITDTQYF
TGTGCCAGCAGCTTAACTTCCGGGACTAGCGGTATCACAGATACGCAGTATTTT
>13|TRBJ2-7|TRBV29-1|TRBD1|-
CSVRTGAEYEQYF
TGCAGCGTTCGGACAGGGGCGGAGTACGAGCAGTACTTC